The sequence of this T cell receptor beta chain was determined in a study of blood T cells in healthy people across ages. Points from the study as a whole: Naive T cell percentage showed a strong correlation with the diversity of TCR beta.

The donors, aged 6 to 90, were healthy Caucasians from Russia. Per-sample yields of isolated PBMCs were at least 6.5 million. About this clonotype itself: Its specificity is unknown.

J gave up 5 bases and V 3 bases, and 3 bases lay outside the gene matches. The CDR3 is made up of 13 amino acids. It was with a sample-barcoded 5' primer and a J-beta primer mix that a second PCR of about 6 to 11 cycles was run. Unique molecular identifiers of 12 random nucleotides labeled each cDNA. TCRdb fed the 5' RACE reads into MiXCR, producing one record per CDR3 protein. Among some 780,000 distinct CDR3 sequences listed, around 50% were seen once. This TCR was recovered from a man aged 40-49 years in good health. The chain recombines TRBV12-3 or TRBV12-4 with TRBJ1-2, with 7 bases matching TRBD1. The sequenced sample was blood. The CDR3 region is CASSFLTGYGYTF. The CDR3 DNA sequence: TGTGCCAGCAGTTTCTTGACAGGGTATGGCTACACCTTC.